The 32 T cell receptor beta chains reported below all come from one sample, sequenced in a study of radiation and T cells in renal cell carcinoma. Stated time point: blood 4 weeks post-SBRT, at nephrectomy. Treatment reported: 15 Gy SBRT to primary tumor, nephrectomy 4 weeks later. Using immunoSEQ multiplex PCR, the repertoire was profiled, and TCRdb retains in-frame clones only, with some absent. The table has 120,000 to 150,000 clones, 75% to 90% seen once. This material consisted of blood, taken from a patient whose treatment included radiotherapy and nephrectomy. These receptor sequences come from a woman in her fifties or sixties with renal cell carcinoma.

This sequence joins TRBV7-9 and TRBJ2-3; tentative D call: TRBD2 (5 bases). The V end lost 4 bases, the J end lost 0 bases, and 14 bases lay between the germline ends. CDR3 length: 16 residues. Germline V gives CDR1 SEHNR, CDR2 FQNEAQ (reference sequence). This CDR3 reads CASSSRGSPSTDTQYF. CDR3 nucleotide sequence: TGTGCCAGCAGCTCCCGTGGGAGCCCTAGCACAGATACGCAGTATTTT.

This rearrangement joins TRBV28 to TRBJ1-1; D may be TRBD1 (6 bases). The CDR3 covers 15 residues. Trimming took 7 bases from V and 8 from J, leaving 23 bases between them. Germline CDR1 MDHEN, CDR2 SYDVKM. The CDR3 region has the DNA TGTGCCAGCAAAATCCCGACCTCGGGGGGGGCGGAAGCTTTCTTT. Translation: CASKIPTSGGAEAFF. The whole variable domain, remainder taken from reference TRBV28 and TRBJ1-1, is DVKVTQSSRYLVKRTGEKVFLECVQDMDHENMFWYRQDPGLGLRLIYFSYDVKMKEKGDIPEGYSVSREKKERFSLILESASTNQTSMYLCASKIPTSGGAEAFFGQGTRLTVV.

The chain combines TRBV4-2 with TRBJ2-5, with D possibly TRBD1 on 5 matching bases. Trimming pared 1 base from V and 3 bases from J, leaving 9 bases between. Germline V lookup: CDR1 LGHNA, CDR2 YNFKEQ. The CDR3 spans 14 residues. The CDR3 nucleotides are TGTGCCAGCAGCCAAGTAGGGGTGGAAGAGACCCAGTACTTC. Amino acids: CASSQVGVEETQYF.

The genes are TRBV4-3 and TRBJ2-7, with D maybe TRBD2 (6 bases). Germline values: CDR1 LGHNA, CDR2 YSLEER. V dropped 1 base and J dropped 6 bases, with 10 bases sitting between them. The CDR3 consists of 13 residues. The CDR3 DNA sequence: TGCGCCAGCAGCCAAGGGCGGGGTCTCGAGCAGTACTTC. Its protein is CASSQGRGLEQYF.

J is TRBJ1-2 and V is TRBV9; TRBD1 matches at 7 bases. V dropped 2 bases and J dropped 4; count of bases not matched to a gene: 8. CDR3 length equals 15 residues. Germline assignment: CDR1 SGDLS and CDR2 YYNGEE. CDR3 sequence reads: CASSVGNRGPYGYTF. The CDR3 bases are TGTGCCAGCAGCGTTGGAAACAGGGGCCCCTATGGCTACACCTTC. Drawing the rest from reference TRBV9 and TRBJ1-2, the complete variable domain is DSGVTQTPKHLITATGQRVTLRCSPRSGDLSVYWYQQSLDQGLQFLIQYYNGEERAKGNILERFSAQQFPDLHSELNLSSLELGDSALYFCASSVGNRGPYGYTFGSGTRLTVV.

The chain is built from TRBV5-8 and TRBJ1-5; D is ambiguous. V shed 4 bases and J shed 0 bases, with 2 bases lying between them. The germline CDR1 and CDR2 sequences are SGHTS and YDEGEE. This CDR3 has 12 amino acids. In DNA form, the CDR3 reads TGTGCCAGCAGCATTAGCAATCAGCCCCAGCATTTT. Amino acids: CASSISNQPQHF.

The V gene is TRBV7-2, the J gene TRBJ1-5, with a possible D match to TRBD1 (5 bases). Germline CDR1 is SGHTA and CDR2 is FQGNSA. Deletions cut 5 bases from V and 0 bases from J, with 11 bases between. The CDR3 runs 15 residues. The DNA for the CDR3 is TGTGCCAGCAGCCAACAGGTCTATAGCAATCAGCCCCAGCATTTT. It encodes CASSQQVYSNQPQHF. Using reference TRBV7-2 and TRBJ1-5 for the parts outside the CDR3, the full variable domain is GAGVSQSPSNKVTEKGKDVELRCDPISGHTALYWYRQSLGQGLEFLIYFQGNSAPDKSGLPSDRFSAERTGGSVSTLTIQRTQQEDSAVYLCASSQQVYSNQPQHFGDGTRLSIL.

The chain combines TRBV18 with TRBJ2-1; 8 bases align to TRBD2. CDR1 and CDR2 (germline): KGHSH, LQKENI. The junction had 10 bases not matched to a gene; V was cut back by 3 bases and J by 6 bases. The CDR3 is 16 amino acids. CDR3 protein: CASSPSFAGGVNEQFF. Written as DNA, the CDR3 is TGTGCCAGCTCACCCTCCTTTGCGGGAGGCGTCAATGAGCAGTTCTTC.

The J gene is TRBJ2-7, the V gene TRBV5-1, with no clear D. Between the trimmed V and J ends, which lost 2 bases and 4 bases, there was a span of 16 bases. The length of the CDR3 is 15 residues. From germline, CDR1 is SGHRS and CDR2 YFSETQ. The CDR3 loop is CASSFRPVRPYEQYF. The CDR3 DNA reads as TGCGCCAGCAGCTTCCGACCTGTGAGACCATACGAGCAGTACTTC. Complete variable domain (other parts from reference TRBV5-1 and TRBJ2-7): KAGVTQTPRYLIKTRGQQVTLSCSPISGHRSVSWYQQTPGQGLQFLFEYFSETQRNKGNFPGRFSGRQFSNSRSEMNVSTLELGDSALYLCASSFRPVRPYEQYFGPGTRLTVT.

The chain couples TRBV10-3 to TRBJ1-1; possibly TRBD1 for D (5 bases). This CDR3 comprises 14 residues. The germline V gene has CDR1 ENHRY and CDR2 SYGVKD. V shed 5 bases and J shed 1 base, with 11 bases lying between them. The CDR3 region is CAISITGKNTEAFF. The CDR3 bases are TGTGCCATCAGTATAACAGGAAAGAACACTGAAGCTTTCTTT.

V gene TRBV4-1 combines with J gene TRBJ2-7; 7 bases fit TRBD2. Per germline, CDR1 MGHRA and CDR2 YSYEKL. The trim removed 4 bases at V and 0 bases at J, leaving 9 bases unmatched. The CDR3 is 16 amino acids. The CDR3 DNA reads as TGCGCCAGCAGCCCCGCCCGCGCTAGCGGCTCCTACGAGCAGTACTTC. Translated: CASSPARASGSYEQYF.

This clone was seen only a few times. V and J are TRBV27 and TRBJ1-1, with D maybe TRBD1 (5 bases). Germline V gives CDR1 MNHEY, CDR2 SMNVEV (reference sequence). The length of the CDR3 is 14 residues. Trimming removed 4 bases from V and 0 bases from J, with 9 bases in between. The CDR3 sequence is CASSSGLMNTEAFF. The CDR3 coding sequence is TGTGCCAGCAGTTCGGGACTCATGAACACTGAAGCTTTCTTT.

This clone has just one count. V usage is TRBV30 and J usage is TRBJ2-3; D possibly corresponds to TRBD2 (5 bases). In germline, CDR1 is GTSNPN, CDR2 SVGIG (reference sequence). The CDR3 has 16 amino acids. The V and J ends lost 1 base and 0 bases respectively, with 14 bases between them. CDR3 coding DNA: TGTGCCTGGAGTGGGCTAGCCGCCGCTAGCACAGATACGCAGTATTTT. Amino acids: CAWSGLAAASTDTQYF.

The chain is built from TRBV7-8 and TRBJ1-2; perhaps TRBD1 as D (6 bases). The V end was cut by 5 bases, the J end by 8 bases, with 15 bases between. Germline loops: CDR1 SGHVS, CDR2 FQNEAQ. The CDR3 is 13 residues long. As DNA, the CDR3 is TGTGCCAGCAGCGAGAGGGCAGGGGAAGGCTACACCTTC. This sequence encodes CASSERAGEGYTF.

The rearrangement uses TRBV5-1 and TRBJ2-7; 7 bases map to TRBD1. The V gene's germline CDR1 is SGHRS and CDR2 YFSETQ. The CDR3 contains 15 residues. The ends lost 0 bases at V and 3 bases at J; junction bases unmatched: 6. CDR3 nucleotides: TGCGCCAGCAGCTTGGATCCGGACAGGTACTACGAGCAGTACTTC. It encodes CASSLDPDRYYEQYF.

This chain connects TRBV7-2 to TRBJ2-5, with 10 positions matching TRBD2. CDR1 is SGHTA and CDR2 is FQGNSA in the germline V gene. After removal of 3 bases from V and 5 bases from J, the junction contained 9 bases not matched to a gene. The CDR3 loop spans 16 amino acids. DNA for the CDR3: TGTGCCAGCAGCTTGAGTAGCGGGGGGTCTCACGAGACCCAGTACTTC. It specifies CASSLSSGGSHETQYF.

This clone appeared a few times. The genes are TRBV6-1 and TRBJ1-4; 12 nucleotides agree with TRBD1. CDR3 length: 16 amino acids. The trim removed 5 bases at V and 8 bases at J, leaving 9 bases unmatched. Germline lookup yields CDR1 MNHNS and CDR2 SASEGT. The CDR3 region has the DNA TGTGCCAGCAGTAAAGGGACAGGGGGCGATGGGGAAAAACTGTTTTTT. Residues: CASSKGTGGDGEKLFF.

This chain uses TRBV11-3 with TRBJ2-2; no definite D call. Germline V gene data show CDR1 as SGHNT and CDR2 as YENEEA. V was trimmed by 4 bases and J by 5 bases, leaving 14 bases between them. The CDR3 contains 15 residues. In DNA, the CDR3 is TGTGCCAGCAGCTCCGGGCAGGCCTTTACCGGGGAGCTGTTTTTT. It specifies CASSSGQAFTGELFF.

V is TRBV7-2 and J is TRBJ2-3; D is perhaps TRBD2 (5 bases). With 2 bases removed from V and 3 bases from J, the gap between germline ends came to 6 bases. Germline assignment: CDR1 SGHTA and CDR2 FQGNSA. The CDR3 loop spans 13 amino acids. The CDR3 protein is CASSLKRTDTQYF. The CDR3 DNA is TGTGCCAGCAGCTTAAAGCGGACAGATACGCAGTATTTT. Supplemented by reference TRBV7-2 and TRBJ2-3, the full variable domain reads GAGVSQSPSNKVTEKGKDVELRCDPISGHTALYWYRQSLGQGLEFLIYFQGNSAPDKSGLPSDRFSAERTGGSVSTLTIQRTQQEDSAVYLCASSLKRTDTQYFGPGTRLTVL.

This clone turned up a few times. The V gene is TRBV4-1, the J gene TRBJ1-4; D ambiguous. The CDR3 length is 15 residues. The V gene lost 4 bases and the J gene lost 7 bases, with 16 bases spanning the gap. Germline CDR1 MGHRA, CDR2 YSYEKL. CDR3 nucleotides: TGCGCCAGCAGCCCGACCGGGCAAGACGGTGAAAAACTGTTTTTT. Amino acid sequence: CASSPTGQDGEKLFF.

The chain uses TRBV28 and TRBJ2-1, with 7 bases lining up with TRBD2. The V gene's germline CDR1 is MDHEN and CDR2 SYDVKM. This CDR3 is 17 amino acids long. V dropped 1 base and J dropped 3; count of bases not matched to a gene: 9. The CDR3 protein is CASSLSWRERFYNEQFF. Here the CDR3 DNA reads TGTGCCAGCAGTTTATCCTGGCGGGAGAGGTTCTACAATGAGCAGTTCTTC.

This clone was observed once. A junction end diverges from the germline sequence, so it may reflect a read error. The chain recombines TRBV9 with TRBJ2-1; 9 nucleotides match TRBD2. Per germline, CDR1 SGDLS and CDR2 YYNGEE. The CDR3 runs to 15 residues. The CDR3 sequence: CASSTGTSSSNEQFF. CDR3 coding DNA: TGTGCCAGCAGCACAGGGACTAGCTCCTCCAATGAGCAGTTCTTC.

V gene TRBV5-8 combines with J gene TRBJ1-1; 9 nucleotides agree with TRBD1. Germline lookup yields CDR1 SGHTS and CDR2 YDEGEE. The CDR3 covers 14 residues. With V trimmed by 2 bases and J by 5 bases, 4 bases remained unmatched. The CDR3 region is CASSLNRGHTEAFF. The CDR3 coding sequence is TGTGCCAGCAGCTTAAACAGGGGGCATACTGAAGCTTTCTTT. Full variable domain (missing parts from reference TRBV5-8 and TRBJ1-1): EAGVTQSPTHLIKTRGQQATLRCSPISGHTSVYWYQQALGLGLQFLLWYDEGEERNRGNFPPRFSGRQFPNYSSELNVNALELEDSALYLCASSLNRGHTEAFFGQGTRLTVV.

The V and J genes are TRBV5-4 and TRBJ2-2; tentative D call: TRBD1 (6 bases). V was cut by 4 bases and J by 0 bases, with 19 bases left in between. This CDR3 is 18 amino acids long. CDR1 is SGHNT, CDR2 YYREEE, per germline (reference sequence). The CDR3 sequence is CASSTQEGGAPNTGELFF. The CDR3 DNA reads TGTGCCAGCAGCACCCAAGAAGGGGGAGCCCCGAACACCGGGGAGCTGTTTTTT.

The rearrangement joins TRBV5-4 to TRBJ2-4, with a weak D call TRBD2 (6 bases). This CDR3 contains 14 residues. Trimming removed 1 base at V and 1 base at J, with 6 bases between. The germline V gene encodes CDR1 SGHNT and CDR2 YYREEE (reference sequence). Written as DNA, the CDR3 is TGTGCCAGCAGCTTGCGGGAGGCCAAAAACATTCAGTACTTC. This codes for CASSLREAKNIQYF.

V usage is TRBV4-3 and J usage is TRBJ2-4; no definite D call. The CDR3 contains 13 residues. CDR1 LGHNA and CDR2 YSLEER come from the germline V gene. Trimming removed 2 bases at V and 9 bases at J, with 11 bases between. The CDR3 DNA follows: TGCGCCAGCAGCCAAAACTCCGAAGGCATTCAGTACTTC. Amino acid sequence: CASSQNSEGIQYF.

This chain links TRBV10-1 with TRBJ2-5; D call uncertain. Germline CDR1 and CDR2: WNHNN and SYGVQD (reference sequence). V lost 5 bases, J lost 1 base, and 8 bases lay in between. The CDR3 extends over 13 amino acids. In DNA form, the CDR3 reads TGCGCCAGCAGTCGAAGTCCCCAAGAGACCCAGTACTTC. Translated, it gives CASSRSPQETQYF.

The chain couples TRBV5-1 to TRBJ2-5, with TRBD2 matching 11 bases. In germline, CDR1 is SGHRS, CDR2 YFSETQ. The J segment lost 5 bases and the V segment lost 4 bases, leaving 10 bases of the junction unmatched. The CDR3 consists of 16 residues. The DNA for the CDR3 is TGCGCCAGCAGCCCCTCTCTAGCGGGGGGCCGCGAGACCCAGTACTTC. Its protein is CASSPSLAGGRETQYF.

The chain joins TRBV6-1 to TRBJ1-6; D ambiguous. Germline V gene data show CDR1 as MNHNS and CDR2 as SASEGT. This CDR3 region has 13 residues. With 6 bases removed from V and 5 bases from J, the gap between germline ends came to 8 bases. The CDR3: CASRVGHNSPLHF. CDR3 sequence (DNA): TGTGCCAGCAGGGTTGGTCATAATTCACCCCTCCACTTT.

The rearrangement uses TRBV4-3 and TRBJ2-1; D unresolved. CDR3 length: 13 amino acids. Germline CDR1 reads LGHNA; CDR2 reads YSLEER. V lost 0 bases to trimming and J lost 10 bases, with 10 bases between them. CDR3 protein: CASSQDFRAEQFF. In nucleotides, the CDR3 is TGCGCCAGCAGCCAAGATTTCAGAGCAGAGCAGTTCTTC.

This clone was counted between two and nine times. The rearrangement joins TRBV27 to TRBJ2-7; D might be TRBD2 (7 bases). The CDR3 is 13 residues long. Germline lookup yields CDR1 MNHEY and CDR2 SMNVEV (reference sequence). V dropped 7 bases and J dropped 1 base, with 11 bases sitting between them. The CDR3 DNA reads as TGTGCCAGCATGGGGGGGGCTTCCTACGAGCAGTACTTC. Protein product: CASMGGASYEQYF.

The V gene is TRBV5-1, the J gene TRBJ2-5; D possibly corresponds to TRBD1 (5 bases). The CDR3 has 14 residues. Looked up from germline, CDR1 is SGHRS and CDR2 is YFSETQ. Trimming stripped 1 base from V and 1 base from J, with 8 bases between. CDR3 protein: CASSLQGVQETQYF. The CDR3 DNA sequence: TGCGCCAGCAGCTTGCAAGGGGTCCAAGAGACCCAGTACTTC.